Shown below are 29 T cell receptor beta chains from a single sample sequenced in a study of T cell responses to AZD1222 COVID-19 vaccine. Method: immunoSEQ multiplex PCR; TCRdb's copy keeps in-frame clones and lacks some. The sample has tens of thousands of clones; 80% to 95% are singletons. The sequenced sample was peripheral blood, obtained 28 days after the second dose of the MenACWY control vaccine. Receptors were obtained from an adult who received the MenACWY meningococcal vaccine as a control.

This clone was counted only a few times. The chain joins TRBV4-3 to TRBJ2-3; D may be TRBD1 (6 bases). V gave up 1 base and J gave up 5 bases, with 10 bases separating them. Per germline, CDR1 LGHNA and CDR2 YSLEER. The CDR3 length is 14 residues. Here the CDR3 DNA reads TGCGCCAGCAGCCAAGCAGGGGCTGGAGATACGCAGTATTTT. It is translated as CASSQAGAGDTQYF.

The genes are TRBV5-1 and TRBJ2-2; the D is unclear. The germline V and J ends were trimmed by 1 base and 3 bases, with 10 bases remaining between them. The CDR3 runs 15 residues. CDR1 is SGHRS, CDR2 YFSETQ, per germline. CDR3 coding DNA: TGCGCCAGCAGCTTGACAAGGCTGGACACCGGGGAGCTGTTTTTT. Translating gives CASSLTRLDTGELFF. Combining the CDR3 with reference TRBV5-1 and TRBJ2-2 gives the whole variable domain KAGVTQTPRYLIKTRGQQVTLSCSPISGHRSVSWYQQTPGQGLQFLFEYFSETQRNKGNFPGRFSGRQFSNSRSEMNVSTLELGDSALYLCASSLTRLDTGELFFGEGSRLTVL.

This clone has a handful of counts. The chain joins TRBV6-5 to TRBJ2-7; D tentatively reads TRBD1 or TRBD2 (6 bases each). Deletions cut 10 bases from V and 3 bases from J, with 16 bases between. CDR1 MNHEY and CDR2 SVGAGI come from the germline V gene. The CDR3 runs to 13 residues. CDR3: CATHGGGFYEQYF. In DNA, the CDR3 is TGTGCCACCCATGGAGGGGGGTTCTACGAGCAGTACTTC.

The chain couples TRBV13 to TRBJ1-1, with 7 positions matching TRBD1. This CDR3 spans 19 amino acids. Germline V gives CDR1 PRHDT, CDR2 FYEKMQ (reference sequence). V lost 4 bases and J lost 6; bases outside the gene matches: 23. This CDR3 reads CASSSPTTGRVEGVAEAFF. CDR3 in DNA: TGTGCCAGCAGCTCCCCTACGACAGGGAGGGTGGAGGGAGTAGCTGAAGCTTTCTTT.

V is TRBV9 and J is TRBJ2-1; tentatively, D is TRBD1 (5 bases). This CDR3 region has 15 residues. Per the germline V gene, CDR1 is SGDLS and CDR2 is YYNGEE. V lost 1 base and J lost 5, with 13 bases in between. This chain's CDR3 is CASSVYYRTNNEQFF. Here the CDR3 DNA reads TGTGCCAGCAGCGTATACTACAGGACAAACAATGAGCAGTTCTTC. The entire variable domain, with the rest obtained from reference TRBV9 and TRBJ2-1, is as follows: DSGVTQTPKHLITATGQRVTLRCSPRSGDLSVYWYQQSLDQGLQFLIQYYNGEERAKGNILERFSAQQFPDLHSELNLSSLELGDSALYFCASSVYYRTNNEQFFGPGTRLTVL.

The chain joins TRBV28 to TRBJ1-5, with a tentative D call TRBD1 (6 bases). V dropped 6 bases and J dropped 1 base, with 16 bases sitting between them. CDR3 size: 16 residues. Germline assignment: CDR1 MDHEN and CDR2 SYDVKM. This chain's CDR3 is CASRLGGIESNQPQHF. CDR3 coding DNA: TGTGCCAGCAGGTTAGGGGGGATTGAGAGCAATCAGCCCCAGCATTTT.

The CDR3 loop reads CASSPRLAGGRNEQFF. The CDR3 DNA is TGTGCCAGCAGCCCCCGACTAGCGGGAGGGAGGAATGAGCAGTTCTTC. The V and J genes are TRBV7-2 and TRBJ2-1; 14 bases line up with TRBD2. The CDR3 totals 16 residues. Per germline, CDR1 SGHTA and CDR2 FQGNSA. V shed 5 bases, J shed 7 bases, and the junction held 7 bases outside the gene matches.

The chain carries TRBV5-1 and TRBJ1-2; TRBD1 matches at 9 bases. Germline loops: CDR1 SGHRS, CDR2 YFSETQ. The CDR3 sequence is 13 residues long. The ends lost 2 bases at V and 8 bases at J; junction bases unmatched: 4. In DNA form, the CDR3 reads TGCGCCAGCAGCTTCGGACAGGGGAACGGCTACACCTTC. Translation gives CASSFGQGNGYTF.

The chain joins TRBV7-9 to TRBJ2-5; the D gene is possibly TRBD1 (6 bases). V lost 5 bases, J lost 2 bases, and 15 bases lay in between. The CDR3 contains 15 residues. The germline V gene has CDR1 SEHNR and CDR2 FQNEAQ (reference sequence). In DNA form, the CDR3 reads TGTGCCAGCAGCCCCCGACAGGCCAATCAAGAGACCCAGTACTTC. It translates to CASSPRQANQETQYF.

The rearrangement links TRBV9 to TRBJ2-2; 7 bases fit TRBD2. The V and J ends lost 0 bases and 5 bases, in that order; junction bases with no gene match: 7. The CDR3 contains 16 residues. Germline assignment: CDR1 SGDLS and CDR2 YYNGEE. The CDR3 here is CASSVGGGTFTGELFF. The CDR3 bases are TGTGCCAGCAGCGTAGGCGGGGGAACATTTACCGGGGAGCTGTTTTTT.

This clone was recorded only once. The V call is TRBV7-8, the J call TRBJ2-3; the D is unclear. The CDR3 consists of 14 residues. Trimming shortened V by 3 bases and J by 0 bases, and 7 bases separated the two germline ends. Germline V gives CDR1 SGHVS, CDR2 FQNEAQ. The DNA of the CDR3 is TGTGCCAGCAGCTTTACGAGAAGCACAGATACGCAGTATTTT. Amino acid sequence: CASSFTRSTDTQYF.

The chain is built from TRBV30 and TRBJ2-7; D is unclear. Per the germline V gene, CDR1 is GTSNPN and CDR2 is SVGIG (reference sequence). CDR3 length equals 12 residues. Trimming left V 2 bases short and J 0 bases short, with 5 bases between. Here the CDR3 DNA reads TGTGCCTGGAGTCGGTTCTCCTACGAGCAGTACTTC. Translation gives CAWSRFSYEQYF.

The J gene is TRBJ2-5, the V gene TRBV15; tentatively, D is TRBD1 (6 bases). The CDR3 contains 16 residues. CDR1 and CDR2 from the germline V gene are LNHNV and YYDKDF (reference sequence). V was trimmed by 3 bases and J by 5 bases, leaving 19 bases between them. The CDR3 DNA sequence: TGTGCCACCAGCAGTCCGCAGGGGCCCCCCTTGGAGACCCAGTACTTC. Translated, it gives CATSSPQGPPLETQYF.

This sequence joins TRBV11-2 and TRBJ1-6; D remains ambiguous. The germline V and J ends were trimmed by 3 bases and 10 bases, with 19 bases remaining between them. The CDR3 has 16 residues. Germline V CDR1 and CDR2: SGHAT, FQNNGV. CDR3 nucleotides: TGTGCCAGCAGCTTTTGGCCCGCCAACCGTGAGTCACCCCTCCACTTT. Protein: CASSFWPANRESPLHF.

The rearrangement uses TRBV6-2 or TRBV6-3 and TRBJ2-5; D possibly corresponds to TRBD1 (6 bases). Germline CDR1 and CDR2: MNHEY and SVGEGT. The CDR3 length is 15 residues. Trimming left V 5 bases short and J 5 bases short, with 18 bases between. The DNA for the CDR3 is TGTGCCAGCAGTCTCCAACAGGGCGGGTGGGAGACCCAGTACTTC. Amino acid sequence: CASSLQQGGWETQYF.

The chain combines TRBV24-1 with TRBJ1-2; D is undetermined. Germline CDR1 and CDR2: KGHDR and SFDVKD. The CDR3 extends over 15 amino acids. Trimming took off 4 bases at V and 2 bases at J, with 13 bases between the two ends. CDR3 in amino acids: CATSDPRGPNYGYTF. In DNA form, the CDR3 reads TGTGCCACCAGTGACCCGCGGGGTCCAAACTATGGCTACACCTTC.

This clone has only one observation. Here the CDR3 DNA reads TGTGCCAGCAGTTACAATTGGGAGCCCCAGCATTTT. Translated: CASSYNWEPQHF. This chain connects TRBV6-2 or TRBV6-3 to TRBJ1-5; unclear D gene. Germline values: CDR1 MNHEY, CDR2 SVGEGT. Trimming cost V 2 bases and J 8 bases, with 7 bases left between them. The CDR3 is made up of 12 amino acids.

The chain joins TRBV7-2 to TRBJ2-7; TRBD1 matches at 7 bases. Per the germline V gene, CDR1 is SGHTA and CDR2 is FQGNSA. V was clipped by 6 bases and J by 6 bases; unmatched bases: 2. This CDR3 comprises 11 residues. The CDR3 loop reads CASRQGSEQYF. CDR3 DNA sequence: TGTGCCAGCAGACAGGGGTCCGAGCAGTACTTC.

The V call is TRBV2, the J call TRBJ1-6; 10 bases fit TRBD1. V lost 3 bases to trimming and J lost 6 bases; unmatched junction nucleotides: 2. There are 15 residues in the CDR3. Per the germline V gene, CDR1 is SNHLY and CDR2 is FYNNEI. This CDR3 reads CASSEGTGANSPLHF. CDR3 coding DNA: TGTGCCAGCAGTGAGGGGACAGGGGCTAATTCACCCCTCCACTTT. The variable domain in full, with the rest retrieved from reference TRBV2 and TRBJ1-6, is EPEVTQTPSHQVTQMGQEVILRCVPISNHLYFYWYRQILGQKVEFLVSFYNNEISEKSEIFDDQFSVERPDGSNFTLKIRSTKLEDSAMYFCASSEGTGANSPLHFGNGTRLTVT.

This chain links TRBV29-1 with TRBJ1-1, with 7 bases lining up with TRBD1. The V gene's germline CDR1 is SQVTM and CDR2 ANQGSEA. The V gene end was trimmed by 5 bases and the J gene end by 0 bases; junction bases not matched to a gene: 3. The CDR3 consists of 13 residues. The CDR3 region has the DNA TGCAGCGTTCGGACAGGAATGAACACTGAAGCTTTCTTT. It specifies CSVRTGMNTEAFF.

The genes are TRBV5-4 and TRBJ1-1; 8 positions agree with TRBD1. The germline V gene encodes CDR1 SGHNT and CDR2 YYREEE (reference sequence). Trimming at V came to 4 bases and at J to 2 bases, leaving 7 bases not matched to a gene. This CDR3 region has 15 residues. The CDR3 region is CASSARQGSNTEAFF. CDR3 sequence (DNA): TGTGCCAGCAGCGCCCGACAGGGGAGTAACACTGAAGCTTTCTTT.

The CDR3: CASSLGLAAYNEQFF. The CDR3 nucleotides are TGTGCCAGCAGCTTAGGACTAGCGGCGTACAATGAGCAGTTCTTC. The J gene is TRBJ2-1, the V gene TRBV7-2; 9 nucleotides match TRBD2. The CDR3 has 15 amino acids. Germline V lookup: CDR1 SGHTA, CDR2 FQGNSA. The V segment lost 1 base and the J segment 4 bases; nucleotides outside the gene matches: 2.

The V call is TRBV9, the J call TRBJ2-6; possible D gene TRBD2, 5 bases. The CDR3 totals 19 residues. Trimming removed 0 bases at V and 1 base at J, with 17 bases between. From germline, CDR1 is SGDLS and CDR2 YYNGEE. CDR3 bases: TGTGCCAGCAGCGTAGGGTTGAAGGGAGTCGGGTCTGGGGCCAACGTCCTGACTTTC. This translates into CASSVGLKGVGSGANVLTF.

This clone was observed once. The chain uses TRBV29-1 and TRBJ2-1; D possibly corresponds to TRBD1 (5 bases). Trimming stripped 5 bases from V and 7 bases from J, with 15 bases between. Germline V gene sequence: CDR1 SQVTM, CDR2 ANQGSEA. This CDR3 is 13 amino acids long. CDR3 region: CSVPLGNRNEQFF. The CDR3 region has the DNA TGCAGCGTTCCTTTAGGAAACAGGAATGAGCAGTTCTTC.

The chain combines TRBV6-6 with TRBJ1-3; no clear D gene. V was cut by 8 bases and J by 0 bases, with 11 bases left in between. The CDR3 totals 14 residues. Germline V gene lookup returns CDR1 MNHNY and CDR2 SVGAGI (reference sequence). The CDR3 coding sequence is TGTGCCAGCCGAGATCTACACTCTGGAAACACCATATATTTT. This translates into CASRDLHSGNTIYF.

The chain employs TRBV15 and TRBJ2-5; 12 bases match TRBD2. With 5 bases clipped from V and 0 bases from J, the junction kept 16 bases outside the gene matches. CDR3 length: 20 residues. Germline loops: CDR1 LNHNV, CDR2 YYDKDF (reference sequence). CDR3 nucleotide sequence: TGTGCCACCAGCGCTCCCCCACTGGCTAGCGGGAGGGGGGACCAAGAGACCCAGTACTTC. Amino acids: CATSAPPLASGRGDQETQYF.

The chain has TRBV2 and TRBJ1-4; unclear D gene. Trimming left V 8 bases short and J 4 bases short, with 11 bases between. The CDR3 length is 13 residues. Per germline, CDR1 SNHLY and CDR2 FYNNEI. The CDR3 DNA follows: TGTGCCAGCGGCCGGGGTCTTAATGAAAAACTGTTTTTT. Its protein product is CASGRGLNEKLFF.

The gene calls are TRBV24-1 and TRBJ2-3; 8 nucleotides agree with TRBD2. J gave up 2 bases and V 3 bases, and 3 bases lay outside the gene matches. The V gene's germline CDR1 is KGHDR and CDR2 SFDVKD. The CDR3 covers 15 residues. DNA of the CDR3: TGTGCCACCAGTGATACTAGCGGTATCACAGATACGCAGTATTTT. Protein: CATSDTSGITDTQYF.

The chain combines TRBV2 with TRBJ1-2, with D possibly matching TRBD1 (5 bases). This CDR3 has 16 amino acids. The V and J ends lost 8 bases and 3 bases respectively, with 22 bases between them. Per the germline V gene, CDR1 is SNHLY and CDR2 is FYNNEI. The CDR3 is CASGSGPLGLDYGYTF. The DNA of the CDR3 is TGTGCCAGCGGTTCCGGTCCCTTGGGGCTGGACTATGGCTACACCTTC. Full variable domain (outside the CDR3, taken from reference TRBV2 and TRBJ1-2): EPEVTQTPSHQVTQMGQEVILRCVPISNHLYFYWYRQILGQKVEFLVSFYNNEISEKSEIFDDQFSVERPDGSNFTLKIRSTKLEDSAMYFCASGSGPLGLDYGYTFGSGTRLTVV.